Sequencing of this T cell receptor beta chain was carried out in a study of blood T cell repertoires in COVID-19. The CDR3 loop spans 11 amino acids. The germline gives CDR1 ENHRY, CDR2 SYGVKD. V dropped 6 bases and J dropped 3 bases, with 6 bases sitting between them. Sequenced by immunoSEQ multiplex PCR; TCRdb stores in-frame clones only, minus some. Of fewer than 250,000 clones listed, 88% were seen once; the top ten hold approximately 4.5%. The specimen was peripheral blood. The chain links TRBV10-3 to TRBJ2-7; D is possibly TRBD1 (6 bases). This TCR was sampled from a human donor in a cohort sampled during active COVID-19. CDR3 coding DNA: TGTGCCATCAGACAGGGCTACGAGCAGTACTTC. Translation: CAIRQGYEQYF.